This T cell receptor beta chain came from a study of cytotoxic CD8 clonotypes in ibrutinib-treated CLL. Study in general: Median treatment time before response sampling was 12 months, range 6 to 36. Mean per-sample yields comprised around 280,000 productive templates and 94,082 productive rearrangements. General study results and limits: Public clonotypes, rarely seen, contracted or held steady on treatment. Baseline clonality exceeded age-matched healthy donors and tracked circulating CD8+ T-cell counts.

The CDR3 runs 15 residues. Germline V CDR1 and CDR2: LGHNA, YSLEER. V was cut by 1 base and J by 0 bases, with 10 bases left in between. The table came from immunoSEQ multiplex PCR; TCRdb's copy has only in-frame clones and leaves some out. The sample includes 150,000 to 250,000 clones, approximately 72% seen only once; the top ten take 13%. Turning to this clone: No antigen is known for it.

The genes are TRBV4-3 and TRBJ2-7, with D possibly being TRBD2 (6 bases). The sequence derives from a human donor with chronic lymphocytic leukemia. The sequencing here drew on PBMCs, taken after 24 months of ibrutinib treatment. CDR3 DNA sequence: TGCGCCAGCAGCCAAGCGCCGGGAGCCTCCTACGAGCAGTACTTC. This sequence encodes CASSQAPGASYEQYF.